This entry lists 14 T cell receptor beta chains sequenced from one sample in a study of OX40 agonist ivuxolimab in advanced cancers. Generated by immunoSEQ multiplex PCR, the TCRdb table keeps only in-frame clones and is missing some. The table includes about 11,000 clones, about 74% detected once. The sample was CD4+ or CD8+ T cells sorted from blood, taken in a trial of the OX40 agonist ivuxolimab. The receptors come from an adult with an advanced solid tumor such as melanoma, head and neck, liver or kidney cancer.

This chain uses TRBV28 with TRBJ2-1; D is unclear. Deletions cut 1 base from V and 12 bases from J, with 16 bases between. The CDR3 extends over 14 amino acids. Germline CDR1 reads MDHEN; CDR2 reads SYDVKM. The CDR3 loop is CASSLSVKNERQFF. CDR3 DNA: TGTGCCAGCAGTTTATCAGTTAAGAACGAGCGGCAGTTCTTC.

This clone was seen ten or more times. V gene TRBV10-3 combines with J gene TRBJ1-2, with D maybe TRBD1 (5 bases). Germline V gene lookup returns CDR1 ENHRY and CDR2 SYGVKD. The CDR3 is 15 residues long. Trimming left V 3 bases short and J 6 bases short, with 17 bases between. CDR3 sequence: CAISDSGSPVDGYTF. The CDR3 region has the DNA TGTGCCATCAGTGATTCAGGGAGCCCCGTGGATGGCTACACCTTC.

The CDR3: CASSSSTTQISPLHF. The CDR3 DNA is TGTGCCAGCAGCTCCTCGACTACTCAAATCTCACCCCTCCACTTT. V and J are TRBV5-6 and TRBJ1-6; D is unclear. The CDR3 is 15 amino acids. With 3 bases removed from V and 10 bases from J, the gap between germline ends came to 17 bases. The V gene's germline CDR1 is SGHDT and CDR2 YYEEEE. The full variable domain, its missing parts supplied by reference TRBV5-6 and TRBJ1-6, is DAGVTQSPTHLIKTRGQQVTLRCSPKSGHDTVSWYQQALGQGPQFIFQYYEEEERQRGNFPDRFSGHQFPNYSSELNVNALLLGDSALYLCASSSSTTQISPLHFGNGTRLTVT.

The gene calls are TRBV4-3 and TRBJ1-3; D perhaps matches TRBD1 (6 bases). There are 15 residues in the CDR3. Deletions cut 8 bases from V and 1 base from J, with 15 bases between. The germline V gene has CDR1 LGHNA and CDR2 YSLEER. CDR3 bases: TGCGCCAGCGCAAGGGGGACGGCGTCTGGAAACACCATATATTTT. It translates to CASARGTASGNTIYF.

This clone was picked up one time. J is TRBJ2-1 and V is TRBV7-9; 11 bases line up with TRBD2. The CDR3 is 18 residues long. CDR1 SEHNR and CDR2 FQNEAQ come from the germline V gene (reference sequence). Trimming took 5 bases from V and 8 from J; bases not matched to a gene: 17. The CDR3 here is CASSPSLIAGGPLDEQFF. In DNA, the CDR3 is TGTGCCAGCAGCCCCAGCCTAATAGCGGGAGGGCCTTTGGATGAGCAGTTCTTC.

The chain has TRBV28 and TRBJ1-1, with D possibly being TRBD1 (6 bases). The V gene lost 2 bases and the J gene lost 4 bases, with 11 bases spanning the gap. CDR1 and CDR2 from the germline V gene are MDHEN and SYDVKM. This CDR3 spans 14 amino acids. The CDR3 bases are TGTGCCAGCAGTTTAGCCGCAGGGGCCACTGAAGCTTTCTTT. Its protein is CASSLAAGATEAFF. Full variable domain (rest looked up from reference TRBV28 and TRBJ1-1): DVKVTQSSRYLVKRTGEKVFLECVQDMDHENMFWYRQDPGLGLRLIYFSYDVKMKEKGDIPEGYSVSREKKERFSLILESASTNQTSMYLCASSLAAGATEAFFGQGTRLTVV.

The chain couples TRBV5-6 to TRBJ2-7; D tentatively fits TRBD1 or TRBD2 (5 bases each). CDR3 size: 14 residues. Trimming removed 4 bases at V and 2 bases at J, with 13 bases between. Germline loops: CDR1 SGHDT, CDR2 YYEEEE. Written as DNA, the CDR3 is TGTGCCAGCAGCACTTCCCAGGGACCCTACGAGCAGTACTTC. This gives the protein CASSTSQGPYEQYF.

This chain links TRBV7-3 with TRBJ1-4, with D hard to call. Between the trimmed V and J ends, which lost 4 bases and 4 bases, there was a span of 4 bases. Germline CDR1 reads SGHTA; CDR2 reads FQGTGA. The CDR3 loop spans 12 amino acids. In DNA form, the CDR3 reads TGTGCCAGCAGCTCTTTTAATGAAAAACTGTTTTTT. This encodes CASSSFNEKLFF.

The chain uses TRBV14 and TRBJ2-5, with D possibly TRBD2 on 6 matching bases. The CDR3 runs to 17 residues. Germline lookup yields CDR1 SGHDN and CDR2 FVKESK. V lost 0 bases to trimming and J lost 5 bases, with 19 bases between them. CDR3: CASSQDLGGTGWETQYF. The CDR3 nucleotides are TGTGCCAGCAGCCAAGACCTCGGCGGGACCGGTTGGGAGACCCAGTACTTC. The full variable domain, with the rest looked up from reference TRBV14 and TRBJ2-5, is EAGVTQFPSHSVIEKGQTVTLRCDPISGHDNLYWYRRVMGKEIKFLLHFVKESKQDESGMPNNRFLAERTGGTYSTLKVQPAELEDSGVYFCASSQDLGGTGWETQYFGPGTRLLVL.

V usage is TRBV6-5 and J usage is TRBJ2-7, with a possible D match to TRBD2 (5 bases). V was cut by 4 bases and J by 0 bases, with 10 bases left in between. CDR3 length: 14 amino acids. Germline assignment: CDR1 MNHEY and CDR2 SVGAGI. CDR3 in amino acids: CASSSNGVSYEQYF. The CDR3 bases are TGTGCCAGCAGTTCAAACGGGGTCTCCTACGAGCAGTACTTC.

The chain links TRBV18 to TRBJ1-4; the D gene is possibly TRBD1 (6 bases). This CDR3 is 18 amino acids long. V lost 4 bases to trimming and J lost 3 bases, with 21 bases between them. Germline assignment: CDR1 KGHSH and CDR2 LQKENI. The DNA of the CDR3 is TGTGCCAGCTCACTCGGGAGCACAGGGTTCAAAGCTAATGAAAAACTGTTTTTT. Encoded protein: CASSLGSTGFKANEKLFF.

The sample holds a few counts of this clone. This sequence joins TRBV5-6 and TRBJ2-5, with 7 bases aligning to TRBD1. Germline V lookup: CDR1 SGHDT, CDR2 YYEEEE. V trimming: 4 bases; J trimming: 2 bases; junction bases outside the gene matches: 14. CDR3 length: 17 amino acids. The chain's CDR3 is CASSGRADTGAQETQYF. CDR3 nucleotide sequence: TGTGCCAGCAGCGGAAGAGCAGACACAGGGGCACAAGAGACCCAGTACTTC.

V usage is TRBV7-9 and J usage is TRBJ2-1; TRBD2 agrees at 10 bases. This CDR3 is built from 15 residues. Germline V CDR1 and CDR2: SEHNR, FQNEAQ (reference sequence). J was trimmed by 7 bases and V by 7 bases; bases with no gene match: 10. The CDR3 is CASTDVSGRANEQFF. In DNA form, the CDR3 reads TGTGCCAGCACCGATGTCAGCGGGAGGGCGAATGAGCAGTTCTTC.

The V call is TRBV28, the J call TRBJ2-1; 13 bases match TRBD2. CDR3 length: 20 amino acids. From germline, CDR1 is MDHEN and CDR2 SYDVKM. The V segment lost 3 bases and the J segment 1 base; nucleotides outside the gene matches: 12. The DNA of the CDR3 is TGTGCCAGCAGTTTGCAGTCCCTCGGGGGACTAGCGGGGTCCTACAATGAGCAGTTCTTC. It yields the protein CASSLQSLGGLAGSYNEQFF.